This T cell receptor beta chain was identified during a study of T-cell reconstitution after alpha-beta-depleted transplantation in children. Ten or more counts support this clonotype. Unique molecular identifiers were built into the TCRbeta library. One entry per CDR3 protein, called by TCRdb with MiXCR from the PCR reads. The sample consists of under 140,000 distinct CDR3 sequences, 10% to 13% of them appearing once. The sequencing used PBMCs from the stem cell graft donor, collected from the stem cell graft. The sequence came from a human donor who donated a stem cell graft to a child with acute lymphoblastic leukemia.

For the CDR3, the DNA is TGTGCCAGCAGCCAACTAGGGACAATAAATCAGCCCCAGCATTTT. It is translated as CASSQLGTINQPQHF. This chain links TRBV12-3 or TRBV12-4 with TRBJ1-5; possibly TRBD1 for D (6 bases). The germline V and J ends were trimmed by 6 bases and 4 bases, with 16 bases remaining between them. The length of the CDR3 is 15 residues.